This record concerns one TCR beta chain sequence. Its target is unknown. A read error is possible here, since a much larger clone lies one base away. The CDR3 has 14 residues. Germline CDR1 is MNHNS and CDR2 is SASEGT. TCRdb redid the calling of the 5' RACE reads with MiXCR, one entry per CDR3 protein. The table has around 670,000 distinct CDR3 sequences, 5.5% to 7.5% seen once. The record originates from a study of identical twins. The study, taken as a whole, reports: Carriage of fewer insertions was seen in abundant cord blood beta clonotypes, whereas memory repertoires showed none. Twin-shared out-of-frame alpha sequences were enriched for low generation probability.

The source material was naive T cells sorted from blood. V gene TRBV6-1 combines with J gene TRBJ2-3, with 7 nucleotides matching TRBD2. This receptor was identified in a man younger than 30 in good health. CDR3 nucleotide sequence: TGTGTCAGCTATAGCGGGCCTAGCACAGATACGCAGTATTTT. Translated: CVSYSGPSTDTQYF.